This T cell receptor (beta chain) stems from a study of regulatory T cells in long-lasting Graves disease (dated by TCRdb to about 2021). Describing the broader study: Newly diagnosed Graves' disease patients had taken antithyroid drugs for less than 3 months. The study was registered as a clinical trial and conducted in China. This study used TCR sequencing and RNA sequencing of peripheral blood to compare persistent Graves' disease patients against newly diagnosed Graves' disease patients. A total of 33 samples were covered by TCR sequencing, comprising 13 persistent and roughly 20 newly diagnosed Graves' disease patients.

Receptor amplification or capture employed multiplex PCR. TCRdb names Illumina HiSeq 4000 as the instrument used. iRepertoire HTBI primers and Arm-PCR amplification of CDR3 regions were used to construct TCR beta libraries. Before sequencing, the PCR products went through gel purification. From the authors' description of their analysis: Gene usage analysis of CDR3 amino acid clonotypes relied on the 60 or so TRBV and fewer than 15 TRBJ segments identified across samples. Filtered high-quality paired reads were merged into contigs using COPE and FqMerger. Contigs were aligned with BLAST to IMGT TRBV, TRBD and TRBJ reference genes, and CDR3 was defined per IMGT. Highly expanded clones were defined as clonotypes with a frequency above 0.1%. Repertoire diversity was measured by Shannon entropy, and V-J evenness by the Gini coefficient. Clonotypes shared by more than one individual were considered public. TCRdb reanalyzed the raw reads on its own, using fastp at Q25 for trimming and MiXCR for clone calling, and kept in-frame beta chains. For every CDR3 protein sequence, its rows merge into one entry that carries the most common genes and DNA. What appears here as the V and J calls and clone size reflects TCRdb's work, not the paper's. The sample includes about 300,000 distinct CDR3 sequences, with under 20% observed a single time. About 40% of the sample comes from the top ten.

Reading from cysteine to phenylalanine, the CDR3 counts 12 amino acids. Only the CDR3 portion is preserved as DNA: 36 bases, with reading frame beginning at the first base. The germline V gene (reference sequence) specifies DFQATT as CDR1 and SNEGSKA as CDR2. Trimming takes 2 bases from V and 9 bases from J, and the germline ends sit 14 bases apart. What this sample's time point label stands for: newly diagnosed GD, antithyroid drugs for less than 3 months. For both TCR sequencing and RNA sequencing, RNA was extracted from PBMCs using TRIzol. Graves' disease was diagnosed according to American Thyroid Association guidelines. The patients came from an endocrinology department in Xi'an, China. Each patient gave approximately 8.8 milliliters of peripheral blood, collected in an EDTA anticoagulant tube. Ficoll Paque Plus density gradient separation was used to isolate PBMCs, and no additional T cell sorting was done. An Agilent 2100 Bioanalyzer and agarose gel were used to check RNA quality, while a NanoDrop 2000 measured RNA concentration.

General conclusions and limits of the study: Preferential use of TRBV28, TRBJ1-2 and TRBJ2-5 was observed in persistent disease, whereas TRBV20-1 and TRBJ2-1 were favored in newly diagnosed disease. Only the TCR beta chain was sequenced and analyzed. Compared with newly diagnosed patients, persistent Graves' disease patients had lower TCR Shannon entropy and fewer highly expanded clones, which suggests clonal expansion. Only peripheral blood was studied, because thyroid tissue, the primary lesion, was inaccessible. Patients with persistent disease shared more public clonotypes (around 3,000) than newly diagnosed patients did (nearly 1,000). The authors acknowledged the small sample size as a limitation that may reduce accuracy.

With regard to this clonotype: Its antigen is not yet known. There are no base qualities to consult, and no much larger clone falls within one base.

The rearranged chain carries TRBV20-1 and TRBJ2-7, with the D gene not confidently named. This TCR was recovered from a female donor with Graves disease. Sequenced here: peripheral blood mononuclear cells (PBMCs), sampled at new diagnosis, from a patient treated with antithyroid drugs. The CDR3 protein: CSARMGGRLQYF. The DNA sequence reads TGCAGTGCTAGAATGGGCGGTCGTCTGCAGTACTTC.